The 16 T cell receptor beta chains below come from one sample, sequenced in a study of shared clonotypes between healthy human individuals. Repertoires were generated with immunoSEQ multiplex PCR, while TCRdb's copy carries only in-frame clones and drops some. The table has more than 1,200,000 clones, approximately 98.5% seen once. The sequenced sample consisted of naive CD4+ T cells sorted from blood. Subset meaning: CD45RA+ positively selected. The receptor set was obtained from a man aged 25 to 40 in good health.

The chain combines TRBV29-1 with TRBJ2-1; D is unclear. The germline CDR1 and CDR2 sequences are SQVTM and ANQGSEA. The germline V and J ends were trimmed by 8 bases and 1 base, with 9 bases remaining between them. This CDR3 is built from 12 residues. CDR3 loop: CSHRSSYNEQFF. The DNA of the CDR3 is TGCAGCCATAGGAGTTCCTACAATGAGCAGTTCTTC.

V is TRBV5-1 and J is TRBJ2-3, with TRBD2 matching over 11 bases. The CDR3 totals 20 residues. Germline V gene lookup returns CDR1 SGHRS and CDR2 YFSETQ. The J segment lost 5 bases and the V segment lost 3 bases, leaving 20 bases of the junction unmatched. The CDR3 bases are TGCGCCAGCAGCTGGGTAGCGGGAGGGCGTTACCCTCCACGCAGAGATACGCAGTATTTT. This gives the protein CASSWVAGGRYPPRRDTQYF.

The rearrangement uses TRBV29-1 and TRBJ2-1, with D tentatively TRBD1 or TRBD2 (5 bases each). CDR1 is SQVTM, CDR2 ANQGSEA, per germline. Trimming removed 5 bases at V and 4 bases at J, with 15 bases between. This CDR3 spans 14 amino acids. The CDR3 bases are TGCAGCGTTTTTTCCGGGACCTCATACAATGAGCAGTTCTTC. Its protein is CSVFSGTSYNEQFF.

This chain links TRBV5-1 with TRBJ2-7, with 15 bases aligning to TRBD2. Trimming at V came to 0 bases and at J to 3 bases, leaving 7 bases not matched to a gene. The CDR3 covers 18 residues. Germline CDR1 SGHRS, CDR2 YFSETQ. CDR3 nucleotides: TGCGCCAGCAGCTTGGGGACTAGCGGGAGGGGAAAGATCTACGAGCAGTACTTC. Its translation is CASSLGTSGRGKIYEQYF.

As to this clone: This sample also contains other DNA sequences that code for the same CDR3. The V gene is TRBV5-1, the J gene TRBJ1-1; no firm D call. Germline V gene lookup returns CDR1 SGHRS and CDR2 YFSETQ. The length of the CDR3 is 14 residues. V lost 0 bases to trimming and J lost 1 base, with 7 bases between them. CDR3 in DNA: TGCGCCAGCAGCTTGGAGGGTGGGAACACTGAAGCTTTCTTT. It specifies CASSLEGGNTEAFF.

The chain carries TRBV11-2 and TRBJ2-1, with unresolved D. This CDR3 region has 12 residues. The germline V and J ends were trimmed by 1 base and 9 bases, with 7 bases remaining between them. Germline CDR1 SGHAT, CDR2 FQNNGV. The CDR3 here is CASSLGDSEQFF. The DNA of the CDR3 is TGTGCCAGCAGCTTAGGTGATAGTGAGCAGTTCTTC.

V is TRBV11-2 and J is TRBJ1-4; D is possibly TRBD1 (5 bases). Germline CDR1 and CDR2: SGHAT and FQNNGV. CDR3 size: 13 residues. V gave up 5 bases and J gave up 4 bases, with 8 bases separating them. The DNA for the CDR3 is TGTGCCAGCAGCCGGGGACTTAATGAAAAACTGTTTTTT. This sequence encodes CASSRGLNEKLFF.

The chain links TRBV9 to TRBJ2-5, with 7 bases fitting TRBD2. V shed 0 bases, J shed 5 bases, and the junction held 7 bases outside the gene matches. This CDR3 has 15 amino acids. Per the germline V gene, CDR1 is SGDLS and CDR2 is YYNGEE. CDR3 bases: TGTGCCAGCAGCGTAGGGCCGCGGCGGGGGGAGACCCAGTACTTC. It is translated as CASSVGPRRGETQYF.

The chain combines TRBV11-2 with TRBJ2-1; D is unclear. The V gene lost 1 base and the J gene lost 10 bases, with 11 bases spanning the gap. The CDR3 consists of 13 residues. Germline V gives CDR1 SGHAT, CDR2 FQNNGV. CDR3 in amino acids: CASSLGLRREQFF. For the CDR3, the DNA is TGTGCCAGCAGCTTAGGGCTAAGACGGGAGCAGTTCTTC.

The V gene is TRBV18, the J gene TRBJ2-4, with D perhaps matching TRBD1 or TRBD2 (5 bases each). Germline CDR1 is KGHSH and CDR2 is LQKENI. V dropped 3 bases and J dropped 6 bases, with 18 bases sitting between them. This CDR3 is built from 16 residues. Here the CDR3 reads CASSPGTEHTINIQYF. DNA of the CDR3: TGTGCCAGCTCACCGGGGACGGAGCACACGATAAACATTCAGTACTTC. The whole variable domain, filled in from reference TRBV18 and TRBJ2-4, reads NAGVMQNPRHLVRRRGQEARLRCSPMKGHSHVYWYRQLPEEGLKFMVYLQKENIIDESGMPKERFSAEFPKEGPSILRIQQVVRGDSAAYFCASSPGTEHTINIQYFGAGTRLSVL.

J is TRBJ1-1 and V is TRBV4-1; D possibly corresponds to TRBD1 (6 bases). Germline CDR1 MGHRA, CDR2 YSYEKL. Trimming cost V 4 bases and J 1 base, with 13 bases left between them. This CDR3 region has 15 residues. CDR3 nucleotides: TGCGCCAGCAGCCCAGGGGACACCGCGAACACTGAAGCTTTCTTT. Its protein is CASSPGDTANTEAFF.

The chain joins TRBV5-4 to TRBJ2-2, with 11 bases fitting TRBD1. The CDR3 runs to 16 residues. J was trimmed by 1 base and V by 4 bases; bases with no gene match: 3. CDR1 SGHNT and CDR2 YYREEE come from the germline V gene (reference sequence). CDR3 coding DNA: TGTGCCAGCAGCCCGGACAGGGGGCGGAACACCGGGGAGCTGTTTTTT. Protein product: CASSPDRGRNTGELFF.

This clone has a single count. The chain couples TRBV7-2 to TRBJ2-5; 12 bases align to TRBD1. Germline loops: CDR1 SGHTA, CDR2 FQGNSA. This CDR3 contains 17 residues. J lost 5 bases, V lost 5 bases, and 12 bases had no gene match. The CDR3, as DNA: TGTGCCAGCAGCCCGGGGACAGGGGGCTTGTCTTTGGAGACCCAGTACTTC. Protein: CASSPGTGGLSLETQYF.

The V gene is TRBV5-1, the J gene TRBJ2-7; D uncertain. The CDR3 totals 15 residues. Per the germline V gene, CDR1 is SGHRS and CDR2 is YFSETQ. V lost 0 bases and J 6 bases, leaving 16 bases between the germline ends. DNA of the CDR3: TGCGCCAGCAGCTTGGCGATAGCTGATACGGCCGAGCAGTACTTC. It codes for CASSLAIADTAEQYF.

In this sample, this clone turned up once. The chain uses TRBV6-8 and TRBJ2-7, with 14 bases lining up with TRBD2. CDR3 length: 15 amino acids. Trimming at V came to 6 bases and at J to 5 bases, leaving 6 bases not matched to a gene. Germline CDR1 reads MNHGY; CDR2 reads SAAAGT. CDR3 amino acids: CASSRLAGGSHEQYF. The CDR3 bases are TGTGCCAGCAGCAGACTAGCGGGAGGGAGCCACGAGCAGTACTTC.

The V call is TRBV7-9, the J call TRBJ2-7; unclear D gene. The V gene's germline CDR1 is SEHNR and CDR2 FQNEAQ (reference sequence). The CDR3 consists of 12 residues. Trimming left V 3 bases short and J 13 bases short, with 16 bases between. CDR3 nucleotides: TGTGCCAGCAGCTTGAGCGAACCTAGGTTTTACTTC. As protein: CASSLSEPRFYF.